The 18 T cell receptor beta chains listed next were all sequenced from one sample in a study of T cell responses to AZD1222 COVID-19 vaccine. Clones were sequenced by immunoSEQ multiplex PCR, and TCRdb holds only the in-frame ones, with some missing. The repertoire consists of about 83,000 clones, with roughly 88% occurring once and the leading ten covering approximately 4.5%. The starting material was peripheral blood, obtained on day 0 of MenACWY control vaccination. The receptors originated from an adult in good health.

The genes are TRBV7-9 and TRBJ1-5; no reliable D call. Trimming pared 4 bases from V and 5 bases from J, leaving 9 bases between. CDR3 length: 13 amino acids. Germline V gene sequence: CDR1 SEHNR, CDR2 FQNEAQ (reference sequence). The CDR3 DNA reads TGTGCCAGCAGCTCAGACCCAGATCAGCCCCAGCATTTT. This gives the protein CASSSDPDQPQHF.

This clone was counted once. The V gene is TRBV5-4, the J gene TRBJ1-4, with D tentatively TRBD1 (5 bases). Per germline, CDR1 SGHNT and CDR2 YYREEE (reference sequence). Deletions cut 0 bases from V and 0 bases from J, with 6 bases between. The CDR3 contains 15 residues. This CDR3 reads CASSLVGATNEKLFF. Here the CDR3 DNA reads TGTGCCAGCAGCTTGGTAGGGGCAACTAATGAAAAACTGTTTTTT. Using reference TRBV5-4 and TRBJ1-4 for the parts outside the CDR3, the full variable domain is ETGVTQSPTHLIKTRGQQVTLRCSSQSGHNTVSWYQQALGQGPQFIFQYYREEENGRGNFPPRFSGLQFPNYSSELNVNALELDDSALYLCASSLVGATNEKLFFGSGTQLSVL.

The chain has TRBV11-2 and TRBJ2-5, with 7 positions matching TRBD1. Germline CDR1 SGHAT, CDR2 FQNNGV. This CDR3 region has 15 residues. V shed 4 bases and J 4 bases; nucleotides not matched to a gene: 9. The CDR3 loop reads CASSSREQGRETQYF. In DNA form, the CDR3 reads TGTGCCAGCAGCTCCCGGGAACAGGGGAGAGAGACCCAGTACTTC.

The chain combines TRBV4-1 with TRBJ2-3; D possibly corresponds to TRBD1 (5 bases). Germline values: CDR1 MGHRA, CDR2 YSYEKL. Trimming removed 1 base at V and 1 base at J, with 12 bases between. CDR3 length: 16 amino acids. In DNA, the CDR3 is TGCGCCAGCAGCCAAGTCAGCCAGGGCGGCACAGATACGCAGTATTTT. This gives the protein CASSQVSQGGTDTQYF.

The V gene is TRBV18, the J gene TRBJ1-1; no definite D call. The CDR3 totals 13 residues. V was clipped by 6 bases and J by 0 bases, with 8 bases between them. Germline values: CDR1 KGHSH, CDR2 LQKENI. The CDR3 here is CASSLDLNTEAFF. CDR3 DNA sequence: TGTGCCAGCTCCCTGGATTTGAACACTGAAGCTTTCTTT. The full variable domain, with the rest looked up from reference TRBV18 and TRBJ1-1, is NAGVMQNPRHLVRRRGQEARLRCSPMKGHSHVYWYRQLPEEGLKFMVYLQKENIIDESGMPKERFSAEFPKEGPSILRIQQVVRGDSAAYFCASSLDLNTEAFFGQGTRLTVV.

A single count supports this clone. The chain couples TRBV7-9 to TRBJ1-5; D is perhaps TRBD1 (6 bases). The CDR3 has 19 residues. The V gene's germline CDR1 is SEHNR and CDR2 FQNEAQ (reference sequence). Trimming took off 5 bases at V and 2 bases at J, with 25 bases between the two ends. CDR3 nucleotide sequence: TGTGCCAGCAGCCCCGGAGGGTCTCAGGGGCAACGCGGCAATCAGCCCCAGCATTTT. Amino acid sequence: CASSPGGSQGQRGNQPQHF.

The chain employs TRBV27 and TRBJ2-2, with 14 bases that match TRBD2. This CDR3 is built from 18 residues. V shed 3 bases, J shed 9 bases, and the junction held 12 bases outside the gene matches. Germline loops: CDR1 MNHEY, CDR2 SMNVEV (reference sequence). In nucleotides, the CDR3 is TGTGCCAGCAGTTTTGGGACTAGCGGGAGAGGGATAGGGAGGGAGCTGTTTTTT. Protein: CASSFGTSGRGIGRELFF.

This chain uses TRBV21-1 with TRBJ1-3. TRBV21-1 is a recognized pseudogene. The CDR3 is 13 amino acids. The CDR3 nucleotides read TGTGCCAACTACCGGGACTCTGGAAACACCATATATTTT. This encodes CANYRDSGNTIYF.

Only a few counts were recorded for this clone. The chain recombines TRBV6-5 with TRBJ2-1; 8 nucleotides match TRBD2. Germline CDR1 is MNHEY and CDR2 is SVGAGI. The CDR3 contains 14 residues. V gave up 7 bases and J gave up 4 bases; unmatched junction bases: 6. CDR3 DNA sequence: TGTGCCAGCACCCCGGCTAGCGGGTACAATGAGCAGTTCTTC. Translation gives CASTPASGYNEQFF.

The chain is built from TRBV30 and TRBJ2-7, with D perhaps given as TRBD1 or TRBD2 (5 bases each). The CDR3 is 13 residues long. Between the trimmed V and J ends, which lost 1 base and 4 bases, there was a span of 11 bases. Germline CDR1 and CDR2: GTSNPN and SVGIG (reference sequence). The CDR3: CAWSAGRFYEQYF. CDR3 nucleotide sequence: TGTGCCTGGAGTGCGGGACGGTTTTACGAGCAGTACTTC.

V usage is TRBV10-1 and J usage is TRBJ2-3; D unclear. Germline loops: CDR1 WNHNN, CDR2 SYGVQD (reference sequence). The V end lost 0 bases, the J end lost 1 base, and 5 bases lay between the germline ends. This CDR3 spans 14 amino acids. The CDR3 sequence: CASSESTGTDTQYF. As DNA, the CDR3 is TGCGCCAGCAGTGAGTCGACTGGCACAGATACGCAGTATTTT.

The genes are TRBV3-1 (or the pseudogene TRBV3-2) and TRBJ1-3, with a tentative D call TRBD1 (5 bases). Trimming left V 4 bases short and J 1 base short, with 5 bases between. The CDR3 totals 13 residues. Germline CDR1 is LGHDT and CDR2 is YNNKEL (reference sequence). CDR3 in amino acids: CASSRQSGNTIYF. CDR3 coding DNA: TGTGCCAGCAGCCGACAGTCTGGAAACACCATATATTTT.

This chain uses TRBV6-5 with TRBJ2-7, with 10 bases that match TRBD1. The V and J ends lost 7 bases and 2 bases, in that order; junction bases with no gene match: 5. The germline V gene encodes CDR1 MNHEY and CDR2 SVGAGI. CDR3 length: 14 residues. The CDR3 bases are TGTGCCAGCATGACCGGGACAGGGGCCTACGAGCAGTACTTC. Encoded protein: CASMTGTGAYEQYF.

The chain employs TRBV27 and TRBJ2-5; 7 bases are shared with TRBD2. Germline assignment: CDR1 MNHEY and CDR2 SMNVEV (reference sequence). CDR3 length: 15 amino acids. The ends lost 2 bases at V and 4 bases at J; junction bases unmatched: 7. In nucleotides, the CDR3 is TGTGCCAGCAGTTTAAGCCAGGGAGGGAGAGAGACCCAGTACTTC. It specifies CASSLSQGGRETQYF.

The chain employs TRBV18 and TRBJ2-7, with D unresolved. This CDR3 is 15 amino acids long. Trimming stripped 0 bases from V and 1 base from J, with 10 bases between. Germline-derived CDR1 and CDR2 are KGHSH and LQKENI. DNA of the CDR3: TGTGCCAGCTCACCACCTCGCCATTTTTCCTACGAGCAGTACTTC. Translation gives CASSPPRHFSYEQYF.

This CDR3 reads CATSDSQGLGQETQYF. In DNA form, the CDR3 reads TGTGCCACCAGTGATTCTCAGGGGCTAGGCCAAGAGACCCAGTACTTC. The rearrangement links TRBV24-1 to TRBJ2-5, with a possible D match to TRBD1 (6 bases). The germline CDR1 and CDR2 sequences are KGHDR and SFDVKD. The V and J ends lost 2 bases and 1 base respectively, with 13 bases between them. This CDR3 has 16 amino acids.

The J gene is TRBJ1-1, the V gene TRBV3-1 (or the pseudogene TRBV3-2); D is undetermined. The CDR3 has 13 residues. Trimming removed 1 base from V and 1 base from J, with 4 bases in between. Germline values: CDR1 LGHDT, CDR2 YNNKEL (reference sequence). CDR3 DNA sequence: TGTGCCAGCAGCCAAGGAGCGAACACTGAAGCTTTCTTT. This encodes CASSQGANTEAFF.

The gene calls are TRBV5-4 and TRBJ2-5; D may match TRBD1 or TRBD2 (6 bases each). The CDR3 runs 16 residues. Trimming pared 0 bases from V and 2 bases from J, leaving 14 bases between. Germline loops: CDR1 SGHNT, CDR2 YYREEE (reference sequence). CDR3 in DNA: TGTGCCAGCAGCTTGGGCGGGACACCTCTGCAAGAGACCCAGTACTTC. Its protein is CASSLGGTPLQETQYF.